This TCR beta chain was documented in a study of a mutant IDH1 vaccine in newly diagnosed glioma. Across the whole study: With temozolomide cycles, or 4-6 weeks after radiotherapy alone, vaccination was started. Previous treatment comprised radiotherapy, temozolomide, or both, mostly both.

As to this clone: Its matching antigen is unknown.

CDR3 size: 20 residues. The germline V gene encodes CDR1 SGHNT and CDR2 YYREEE (reference sequence). V gave up 4 bases and J gave up 4 bases; unmatched junction bases: 24. TCRdb keeps only in-frame clones here, not all; method: immunoSEQ multiplex PCR. Here the sample spans around 41,000 clones, approximately 92% being singletons. The time point was: week 35, safety follow-up. Vaccination used 300 ug of mutant IDH1 20-mer peptide per dose, with topical imiquimod. During weeks 1, 3, 5, 7, 11, 15, 19 and 23, patients received eight vaccinations. The sequencing used PBMCs, collected from a glioma patient whose treatment included an IDH1 peptide vaccine. This sequence joins TRBV5-4 and TRBJ1-1, with 8 bases that match TRBD1. This TCR derives from a man aged 40-49 years with glioma. The CDR3 coding sequence is TGTGCCAGCAGCCCGCCCCCGGCAGGGGGCGCCCAAATCGGGATCACTGAAGCTTTCTTT. This gives the protein CASSPPPAGGAQIGITEAFF.